This T cell receptor (beta chain) was sequenced during a study of somatic mutations in cytotoxic T cells in rheumatoid arthritis. With V trimmed by 8 bases and J by 1 base, 5 bases remained unmatched. CDR1 GTSNPN and CDR2 SVGIG come from the germline V gene (reference sequence). The CDR3 has 15 amino acids. Clones were read by immunoSEQ multiplex PCR, and TCRdb kept only the in-frame ones, dropping some. The profile shows 12,000 or so clones, under 85% of them singletons. This sequence originates from a woman aged 60-70 years in good health. The sample was CD8+ T cells sorted from blood. The chain has TRBV30 and TRBJ2-1; 13 bases line up with TRBD2. The CDR3 region is CAGQGLAGSYNEQFF. The CDR3, as DNA: TGTGCCGGGCAGGGACTAGCGGGGTCCTACAATGAGCAGTTCTTC.